Given below is one TCR beta chain in context. Antigen specificity is unknown. The data belong to a study of T cell responses to AZD1222 COVID-19 vaccine. Study results and caveats: After the peak T cell response, and only then, were repertoires sampled.

Trimming removed 5 bases from V and 7 bases from J, with 14 bases in between. Per germline, CDR1 KGHSH and CDR2 LQKENI. CDR3 length: 14 residues. Sequenced by immunoSEQ multiplex PCR; TCRdb stores in-frame clones only, minus some. The data show 66,000 or so clones, 60% to 85% seen once. The rearrangement links TRBV18 to TRBJ1-4; a weak D match, TRBD1 (5 bases). This TCR was recovered from an adult in good health. Sequenced material: peripheral blood, taken on day 0 of MenACWY control vaccination. DNA for the CDR3: TGTGCCAGCTCAAGTGGGGGAAGAGGTGAAAAACTGTTTTTT. It specifies CASSSGGRGEKLFF.